A selection of T cell receptor beta chains follows, all from one sample in a study of cytomegalovirus exposure and HLA in healthy donors. Only in-frame clones appear in the TCRdb table, and some are missing; sequencing was by immunoSEQ multiplex PCR. Of roughly 180,000 clones detected, 85% appear once; the ten largest clones hold 1%. The sequencing sample was made of PBMCs. All receptors derive from a boy under 10 years old in good health and CMV-seronegative. CDR3s include the opening cysteine and the closing phenylalanine or tryptophan. The D gene is left open where the match is weak. Size is omitted from some rows. Given values are once, few, many or a class for expanded clones.

TRBD1 15 TRBJ2-1 TRBV5-6 NA CASSLGQGVRNEQFF TGTGCCAGCAGTTTAGGACAGGGGGTTAGGAATGAGCAGTTCTTC
NA 16 TRBJ1-2 TRBV1 NA CTSSHDGQGNKNGYTF TGCACCAGCAGCCATGACGGACAGGGAAATAAGAATGGCTACACCTTC
NA 15 TRBJ2-1 TRBV9 NA CASSVGGFAYNEQFF TGTGCCAGCAGCGTAGGCGGATTTGCCTACAATGAGCAGTTCTTC
TRBD2 15 TRBJ2-5 TRBV2 once CASKWTSGGEETQYF TGTGCCAGCAAGTGGACTAGCGGGGGCGAAGAGACCCAGTACTTC
NA 16 TRBJ2-3 TRBV28 NA CASSLGGQGGADTQYF TGTGCCAGCAGTTTGGGTGGGCAGGGGGGAGCAGATACGCAGTATTTT
NA 17 TRBJ2-7 TRBV7-2 NA CASSLELQARTYYEQYF TGTGCCAGCAGCTTAGAGTTACAAGCGAGAACCTACTACGAGCAGTACTTC
NA 17 TRBJ2-6 TRBV5-1 NA CASMRGPSYPGANVLTF TGCGCCAGCATGCGGGGCCCTTCTTACCCTGGGGCCAACGTCCTGACTTTC
NA 12 TRBJ2-1 TRBV6-6 NA CASSYSARKQFF TGTGCCAGCAGTTACTCGGCACGTAAGCAGTTCTTC
NA 14 TRBJ1-2 TRBV6-5 NA CAVREEGGQWGYTF TGTGCCGTACGGGAGGAGGGGGGGCAATGGGGCTACACCTTC
TRBD1 15 TRBJ2-5 TRBV7-2 NA CASSPWTGWKETQYF TGTGCCAGCAGCCCGTGGACAGGGTGGAAAGAGACCCAGTACTTC
NA 14 TRBJ2-5 TRBV28 NA CASSFAQRRETQYF TGTGCCAGCAGTTTTGCACAGAGAAGAGAGACCCAGTACTTC
TRBD1 14 TRBJ1-2 TRBV5-1 few CASSSGQGANGYTF TGCGCCAGCAGCTCCGGACAGGGGGCCAATGGCTACACCTTC
NA 14 TRBJ1-5 TRBV27 NA CASSLGQGNQPQHF TGTGCCAGCAGTTTGGGGCAGGGGAATCAGCCCCAGCATTTT
TRBD1 15 TRBJ2-5 TRBV9 NA CASSEDRADVETQYF TGTGCCAGCAGTGAGGACAGGGCTGATGTAGAGACCCAGTACTTC
NA 14 TRBJ1-2 TRBV5-6 NA CASSRSGGLWGYTF TGTGCCAGCAGCAGATCCGGGGGTCTGTGGGGCTACACCTTC
TRBD1 15 TRBJ2-2 TRBV28 NA CASILDRGHTGELFF TGTGCCAGCATTCTCGACAGGGGCCACACCGGGGAGCTGTTTTTT
TRBD2 15 TRBJ2-3 TRBV6-1 few CASSELAGGGDTQYF TGTGCCAGCAGTGAACTAGCGGGGGGGGGAGATACGCAGTATTTT
NA 16 TRBJ2-1 TRBV7-8 NA CASSLVEPSRDNEQFF TGTGCCAGCAGCTTAGTCGAGCCTAGCCGGGACAATGAGCAGTTCTTC
TRBD1 15 TRBJ1-1 TRBV7-9 NA CASSLEGQGSTEAFF TGTGCCAGCAGCTTGGAGGGACAGGGTAGCACTGAAGCTTTCTTT
TRBD1 19 TRBJ1-2 TRBV28 NA CASSLGGTPRDRVSKGYTF TGTGCCAGCAGTTTAGGGGGTACTCCCCGGGACAGGGTATCGAAAGGCTACACCTTC
TRBD1 14 TRBJ2-5 TRBV29-1 NA CSVAWTGGKETQYF TGCAGCGTGGCCTGGACAGGGGGCAAGGAGACCCAGTACTTC
NA 14 TRBJ1-2 TRBV7-9 NA CASSPVVSPRGYTF TGTGCCAGCAGCCCAGTTGTGTCCCCCCGTGGCTACACCTTC
TRBD1 14 TRBJ1-6 TRBV28 NA CASRSTGMESPLHF TGTGCCAGCAGATCGACAGGGATGGAGTCACCCCTCCACTTT
TRBD2 16 TRBJ2-7 TRBV5-1 NA CASSPWTSGRAYEQYF TGCGCCAGCAGCCCTTGGACTAGCGGGAGAGCCTACGAGCAGTACTTC
NA 14 TRBJ2-5 TRBV5-6 NA CASSLIGREETQYF TGTGCCAGCAGCTTGATTGGGAGAGAAGAGACCCAGTACTTC
TRBD2 15 TRBJ2-3 TRBV10-1 NA CASSVVIAGTDTQYF TGCGCCAGCAGTGTCGTTATAGCGGGGACAGATACGCAGTATTTT
TRBD2 17 TRBJ2-3 TRBV6-1 NA CASSEGKAGGLTDTQYF TGTGCCAGCAGTGAAGGCAAAGCGGGAGGGCTCACAGATACGCAGTATTTT
NA 16 TRBJ1-2 TRBV10-2 NA CASSESIQQGHYGYTF TGCGCCAGCAGTGAGTCTATACAACAGGGACACTATGGCTACACCTTC
TRBD2 14 TRBJ2-7 TRBV6-5 NA CASSKGLAGVEQYF TGTGCCAGCAGTAAAGGACTAGCGGGAGTCGAGCAGTACTTC
NA 14 TRBJ2-1 TRBV28 NA CASSLWGEVHEQFF TGTGCCAGCAGTTTATGGGGAGAGGTACATGAGCAGTTCTTC
TRBD1 14 TRBJ1-5 TRBV6-1 NA CASSEWTGLGPQHF TGTGCCAGCAGTGAATGGACAGGGCTGGGGCCCCAGCATTTT
NA 13 TRBJ1-2 TRBV19 NA CASRPGPGYGYTF TGTGCCAGCAGACCAGGCCCTGGTTATGGCTACACCTTC
NA 16 TRBJ1-2 TRBV7-9 NA CSSSSLPIQVGGGYTF TGTTCCAGCAGCTCACTACCTATACAGGTGGGCGGTGGCTACACCTTC
NA 13 TRBJ2-2 TRBV30 NA CAWTPLESGELFF TGTGCCTGGACTCCTCTAGAATCCGGGGAGCTGTTTTTT
NA 11 TRBJ1-1 TRBV20-1 NA CSANEEAEAFF TGCAGTGCTAATGAGGAGGCTGAAGCTTTCTTT
NA 15 TRBJ2-1 TRBV28 NA CASSYPPFGGNEQFF TGTGCCAGCAGTTACCCCCCCTTTGGCGGTAATGAGCAGTTCTTC
NA 13 TRBJ1-4 TRBV28 NA CASSSGVREKLFF TGTGCCAGCAGTTCGGGGGTTCGGGAAAAACTGTTTTTT
TRBD2 14 TRBJ2-7 TRBV5-4 NA CASSFSGGVYEQYF TGTGCCAGCAGCTTTAGCGGGGGAGTCTACGAGCAGTACTTC
NA 15 TRBJ2-2 TRBV27 NA CASSSRDSSAGELFF TGTGCCAGCAGTTCCCGAGACAGTTCGGCCGGGGAGCTGTTTTTT
NA 18 TRBJ2-7 TRBV15 NA CATSRDWLPGTSHYEQYF TGTGCCACCAGCAGAGATTGGCTTCCCGGGACATCTCACTACGAGCAGTACTTC
NA 15 TRBJ1-2 TRBV7-3 NA CASSSSTRRSYGYTF TGTGCCAGCAGCTCCTCGACAAGACGGTCCTATGGCTACACCTTC
NA 14 TRBJ1-5 TRBV5-1 NA CASSSGQLGQPQHF TGCGCCAGCAGCAGTGGACAGCTGGGTCAGCCCCAGCATTTT
NA 14 TRBJ1-5 TRBV6-6 NA CASRFTGLDQPQHF TGTGCCAGCAGATTTACAGGGTTGGATCAGCCCCAGCATTTT
NA 14 TRBJ1-5 TRBV4-2 NA CASSQDAGVQPQHF TGTGCCAGCAGCCAAGATGCAGGGGTCCAGCCCCAGCATTTT
NA 16 TRBJ1-6 TRBV4-1 NA CASSQDKIRGTSPLHF TGCGCCAGCAGCCAAGATAAGATCAGGGGTACTTCACCCCTCCACTTT
NA 14 TRBJ2-7 TRBV6-1 NA CASSERFPSYEQYF TGTGCCAGCAGTGAACGGTTCCCTTCCTACGAGCAGTACTTC
NA 12 TRBJ2-2 TRBV19 NA CASNWGPGELFF TGTGCCAGTAATTGGGGCCCCGGGGAGCTGTTTTTT
NA 18 TRBJ2-6 TRBV7-2 NA CASSPLILQGSGANVLTF TGTGCCAGCAGCCCTTTGATACTACAGGGTTCGGGGGCCAACGTCCTGACTTTC
NA 12 TRBJ2-1 TRBV2 NA CASSPGWGEQFF TGTGCCAGCAGTCCAGGTTGGGGCGAGCAGTTCTTC
NA 15 TRBJ2-1 TRBV9 few CASSVDQGYYNEQFF TGTGCCAGCAGCGTAGATCAGGGGTACTACAATGAGCAGTTCTTC
TRBD1 14 TRBJ1-6 TRBV15 NA CATRGTGRNSPLHF TGTGCCACCAGGGGGACAGGCCGTAATTCACCCCTCCACTTT
NA 15 TRBJ2-5 TRBV11-2 once CASSLRGGGWETQYF TGTGCCAGCAGCTTAAGGGGGGGCGGGTGGGAGACCCAGTACTTC
NA 12 TRBJ1-2 TRBV28 NA CASRDNINGYTF TGTGCCAGCCGGGACAACATAAATGGCTACACCTTC
TRBD2 18 TRBJ2-7 TRBV5-3 NA CARSPGGSGSPFRYEQYF TGTGCCAGAAGCCCCGGGGGTAGCGGGAGCCCTTTTCGATACGAGCAGTACTTC
NA 16 TRBJ2-3 TRBV4-2 NA CASSQVVGGGADTQYF TGTGCCAGCAGCCAAGTAGTGGGAGGTGGGGCAGATACGCAGTATTTT
TRBD1 15 TRBJ1-5 TRBV28 NA CASRSGQPFNQPQHF TGTGCCAGCAGGTCGGGACAGCCGTTCAATCAGCCCCAGCATTTT
NA 14 TRBJ1-5 TRBV6-5 NA CASSYSGQYQPQHF TGTGCCAGCAGTTACTCCGGACAGTATCAGCCCCAGCATTTT
NA 16 TRBJ2-3 TRBV28 NA CASSSPGGATTDTQYF TGTGCCAGCAGTTCCCCAGGCGGGGCCACCACAGATACGCAGTATTTT
TRBD2 16 TRBJ2-3 TRBV25-1 NA CASSEGGGREADTQYF TGTGCCAGCAGTGAAGGGGGCGGGAGGGAGGCAGATACGCAGTATTTT
NA 18 TRBJ2-2 TRBV5-6 NA CASSLAAGAGWGTGELFF TGTGCCAGCAGCTTAGCGGCCGGCGCGGGATGGGGCACCGGGGAGCTGTTTTTT